The 9 T cell receptor beta chains reported below all come from one sample, sequenced in a study of T cell responses to AZD1222 COVID-19 vaccine. Sequencing was performed with immunoSEQ multiplex PCR; in TCRdb, only in-frame clones are kept and a portion is missing. The top ten hold around 6.5% of the sample, which has around 150,000 clones, approximately 92% seen once. Sequenced material: peripheral blood, taken 28 days after the second AZD1222 dose. These receptors came from an adult who received the AZD1222 COVID-19 vaccine.

The chain employs TRBV7-3 and TRBJ1-1, with D possibly matching TRBD1 (6 bases). CDR3 size: 13 residues. Germline assignment: CDR1 SGHTA and CDR2 FQGTGA. The V and J ends lost 3 bases and 8 bases respectively, with 13 bases between them. In nucleotides, the CDR3 is TGTGCCAGCAGCTTCCAAGCCGGGACAGAAGCTTTCTTT. Protein sequence: CASSFQAGTEAFF. Supplemented by reference TRBV7-3 and TRBJ1-1, the full variable domain reads GAGVSQTPSNKVTEKGKYVELRCDPISGHTALYWYRQSLGQGPEFLIYFQGTGAADDSGLPNDRFFAVRPEGSVSTLKIQRTERGDSAVYLCASSFQAGTEAFFGQGTRLTVV.

In its sample, this clone was seen a few times. The DNA for the CDR3 is TGTGCCAGCAGCCCTCGAGAGGGCGTGGAAGAGACCCAGTACTTC. Its translation is CASSPREGVEETQYF. This chain links TRBV5-8 with TRBJ2-5; D is perhaps TRBD2 (5 bases). This CDR3 spans 15 amino acids. V gave up 4 bases and J gave up 3 bases, with 16 bases separating them. Per the germline V gene, CDR1 is SGHTS and CDR2 is YDEGEE.

This clone is medium-sized (0.01 to 0.1%) by share. This chain connects TRBV5-1 to TRBJ2-7; D unclear. Trimming took 0 bases from V and 5 from J, leaving 3 bases between them. CDR1 is SGHRS and CDR2 is YFSETQ in the germline V gene. The CDR3 extends over 11 amino acids. The chain's CDR3 is CASSLGDEQYF. DNA of the CDR3: TGCGCCAGCAGCTTGGGGGACGAGCAGTACTTC.

The chain couples TRBV5-1 to TRBJ1-2, with D unclear. V lost 0 bases, J lost 4 bases, and 7 bases lay in between. Germline values: CDR1 SGHRS, CDR2 YFSETQ. This CDR3 is built from 13 residues. CDR3 nucleotide sequence: TGCGCCAGCAGCTTGGAAACGGCCTATGGCTACACCTTC. Translated: CASSLETAYGYTF.

The rearrangement links TRBV2 to TRBJ2-7; D tentatively fits TRBD1 or TRBD2 (5 bases each). Germline V gene sequence: CDR1 SNHLY, CDR2 FYNNEI. Trimming took 8 bases from V and 6 from J, leaving 17 bases between them. The CDR3 loop spans 13 amino acids. The CDR3 here is CASRGTARGEQYF. As DNA, the CDR3 is TGTGCCAGCCGTGGGACCGCGAGAGGCGAGCAGTACTTC.

The rearrangement links TRBV18 to TRBJ2-7; 7 nucleotides agree with TRBD1. Trimming cost V 2 bases and J 2 bases; bases outside gene matches: 6. The germline V gene encodes CDR1 KGHSH and CDR2 LQKENI. The CDR3 sequence is 15 residues long. The CDR3 here is CASSPGQVQTYEQYF. CDR3 nucleotide sequence: TGTGCCAGCTCACCAGGACAGGTACAGACCTACGAGCAGTACTTC. Combining the CDR3 with reference TRBV18 and TRBJ2-7 gives the whole variable domain NAGVMQNPRHLVRRRGQEARLRCSPMKGHSHVYWYRQLPEEGLKFMVYLQKENIIDESGMPKERFSAEFPKEGPSILRIQQVVRGDSAAYFCASSPGQVQTYEQYFGPGTRLTVT.

This rearrangement joins TRBV7-2 to TRBJ1-1; D unresolved. The CDR3 sequence is 15 residues long. Germline CDR1 SGHTA, CDR2 FQGNSA. The ends were cut back, 2 bases at V and 0 bases at J, with 10 bases in the middle. The CDR3 nucleotides are TGTGCCAGCAGCTTAAAAGTATCCCTGAACACTGAAGCTTTCTTT. Residues: CASSLKVSLNTEAFF.

This clone showed up just once. The J gene is TRBJ1-1, the V gene TRBV19, with TRBD1 matching over 12 bases. This CDR3 is 18 amino acids long. Trimming at V came to 5 bases and at J to 3 bases, leaving 13 bases not matched to a gene. Germline CDR1 LNHDA, CDR2 SQIVND (reference sequence). CDR3 residues: CASSPSPGTGGADTEAFF. CDR3 DNA sequence: TGTGCCAGTAGTCCGTCCCCCGGGACAGGGGGCGCGGACACTGAAGCTTTCTTT. Based on the CDR3 plus reference TRBV19 and TRBJ1-1, the full variable domain is DGGITQSPKYLFRKEGQNVTLSCEQNLNHDAMYWYRQDPGQGLRLIYYSQIVNDFQKGDIAEGYSVSREKKESFPLTVTSAQKNPTAFYLCASSPSPGTGGADTEAFFGQGTRLTVV.

V and J are TRBV7-9 and TRBJ2-3; TRBD2 aligns across 9 bases. The CDR3 runs to 15 residues. Germline lookup yields CDR1 SEHNR and CDR2 FQNEAQ (reference sequence). Trimming cost V 5 bases and J 0 bases; bases outside gene matches: 3. The CDR3 DNA reads TGTGCCAGCAGCCGGACTAGCGAGAGCACAGATACGCAGTATTTT. Its protein is CASSRTSESTDTQYF.